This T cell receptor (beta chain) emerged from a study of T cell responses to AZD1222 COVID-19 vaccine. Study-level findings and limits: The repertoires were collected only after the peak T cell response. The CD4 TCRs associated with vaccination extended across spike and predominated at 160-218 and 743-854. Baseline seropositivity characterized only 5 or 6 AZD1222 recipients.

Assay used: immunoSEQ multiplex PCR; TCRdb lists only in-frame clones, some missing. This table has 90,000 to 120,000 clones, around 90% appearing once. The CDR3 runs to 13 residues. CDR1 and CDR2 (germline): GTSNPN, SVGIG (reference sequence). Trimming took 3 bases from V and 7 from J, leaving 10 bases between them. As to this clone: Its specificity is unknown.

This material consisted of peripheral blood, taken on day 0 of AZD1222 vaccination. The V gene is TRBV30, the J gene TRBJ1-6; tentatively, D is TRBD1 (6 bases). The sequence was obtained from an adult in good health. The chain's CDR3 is CAWRGQTNSPLHF. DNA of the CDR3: TGTGCCTGGAGAGGACAGACGAATTCACCCCTCCACTTT.